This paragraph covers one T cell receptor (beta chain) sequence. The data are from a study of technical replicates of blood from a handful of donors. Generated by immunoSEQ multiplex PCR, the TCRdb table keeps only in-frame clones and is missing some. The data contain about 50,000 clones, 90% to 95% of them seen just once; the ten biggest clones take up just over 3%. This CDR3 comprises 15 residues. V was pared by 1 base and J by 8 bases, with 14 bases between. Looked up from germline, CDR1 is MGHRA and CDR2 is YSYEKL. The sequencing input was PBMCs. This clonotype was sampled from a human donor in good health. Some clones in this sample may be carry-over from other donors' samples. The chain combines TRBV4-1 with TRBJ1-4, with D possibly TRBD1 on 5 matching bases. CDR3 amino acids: CASSQAVGAGEKLFF. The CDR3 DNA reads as TGCGCCAGCAGCCAAGCTGTAGGGGCGGGGGAAAAACTGTTTTTT.